The following is a T cell receptor (beta chain) sequence with its context. This CDR3 comprises 16 residues. Germline assignment: CDR1 SNHLY and CDR2 FYNNEI. The trim removed 8 bases at V and 2 bases at J, leaving 13 bases unmatched. Followed over time, Seattle patients had been enrolled while infection was active. The data originate from a study of blood T cell repertoires in COVID-19. Study as a whole: Samples representing acute and convalescent COVID-19 were sourced from the United States, Italy and Spain.

TCRdb keeps only in-frame clones here, not all; method: immunoSEQ multiplex PCR. The sample has approximately 110,000 clones, roughly 90% seen once. The origin of this receptor is a man in his forties or fifties with COVID-19, enrolled during active disease. Sequenced: peripheral blood. The V gene is TRBV2, the J gene TRBJ2-3; 7 bases align to TRBD2. The DNA for the CDR3 is TGTGCCAGCCCCGGATCCGGGACTATAAACACAGATACGCAGTATTTT. Protein sequence: CASPGSGTINTDTQYF.